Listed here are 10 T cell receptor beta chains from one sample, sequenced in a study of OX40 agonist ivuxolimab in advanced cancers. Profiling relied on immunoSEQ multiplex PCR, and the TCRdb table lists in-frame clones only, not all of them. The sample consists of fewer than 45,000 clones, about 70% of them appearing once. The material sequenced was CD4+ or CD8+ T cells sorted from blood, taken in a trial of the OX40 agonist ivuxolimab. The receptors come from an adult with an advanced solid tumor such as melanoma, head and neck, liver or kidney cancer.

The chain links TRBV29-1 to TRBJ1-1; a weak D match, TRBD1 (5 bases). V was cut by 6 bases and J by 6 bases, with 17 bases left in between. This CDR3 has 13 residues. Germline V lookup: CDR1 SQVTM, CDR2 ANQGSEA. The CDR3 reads CSVVDTVLPEAFF. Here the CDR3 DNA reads TGCAGCGTCGTGGACACAGTTCTGCCTGAAGCTTTCTTT.

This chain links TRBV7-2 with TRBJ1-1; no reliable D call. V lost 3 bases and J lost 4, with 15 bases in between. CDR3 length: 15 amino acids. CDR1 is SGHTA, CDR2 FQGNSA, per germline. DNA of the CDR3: TGTGCCAGCAGCTTTTCCCAGGTTAGCGGCACTGAAGCTTTCTTT. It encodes CASSFSQVSGTEAFF. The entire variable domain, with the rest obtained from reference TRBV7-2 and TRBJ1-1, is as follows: GAGVSQSPSNKVTEKGKDVELRCDPISGHTALYWYRQSLGQGLEFLIYFQGNSAPDKSGLPSDRFSAERTGGSVSTLTIQRTQQEDSAVYLCASSFSQVSGTEAFFGQGTRLTVV.

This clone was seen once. The CDR3 sequence: CATRGDSGELFF. The CDR3 nucleotides read TGCGCCACCAGGGGGGATAGCGGGGAGCTGTTTTTT. V gene TRBV5-1 combines with J gene TRBJ2-2, with TRBD1 as a possible D gene (7 bases). V was cut by 9 bases and J by 7 bases, with 13 bases left in between. The germline gives CDR1 SGHRS, CDR2 YFSETQ. This CDR3 contains 12 residues.

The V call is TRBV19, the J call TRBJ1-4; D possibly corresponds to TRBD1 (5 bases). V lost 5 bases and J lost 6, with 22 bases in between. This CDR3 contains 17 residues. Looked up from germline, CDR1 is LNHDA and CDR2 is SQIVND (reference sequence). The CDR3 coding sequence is TGTGCCAGTAGTCGGGGGTCCTTGGGCTGGGGGGATGAAAAACTGTTTTTT. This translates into CASSRGSLGWGDEKLFF.

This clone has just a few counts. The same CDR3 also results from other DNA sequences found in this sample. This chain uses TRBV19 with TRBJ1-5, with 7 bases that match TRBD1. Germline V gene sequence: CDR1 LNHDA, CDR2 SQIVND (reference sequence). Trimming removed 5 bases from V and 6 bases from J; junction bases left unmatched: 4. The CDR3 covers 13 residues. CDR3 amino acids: CASSDQGGQPQHF. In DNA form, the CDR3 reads TGTGCCAGTAGTGACCAGGGGGGTCAGCCCCAGCATTTT.

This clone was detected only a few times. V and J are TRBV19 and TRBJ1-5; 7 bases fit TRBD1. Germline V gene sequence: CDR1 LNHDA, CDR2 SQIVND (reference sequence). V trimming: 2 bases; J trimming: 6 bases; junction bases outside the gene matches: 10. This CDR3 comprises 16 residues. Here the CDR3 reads CASSIKYNRGGQPQHF. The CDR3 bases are TGTGCCAGTAGTATAAAATACAACAGGGGAGGTCAGCCCCAGCATTTT.

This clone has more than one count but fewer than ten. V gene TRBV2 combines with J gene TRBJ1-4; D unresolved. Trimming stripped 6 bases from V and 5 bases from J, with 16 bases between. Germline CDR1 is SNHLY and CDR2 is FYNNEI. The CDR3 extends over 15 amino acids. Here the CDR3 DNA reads TGTGCCAGCAGAGTTCTCCCCGAACTAAATGAAAAACTGTTTTTT. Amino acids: CASRVLPELNEKLFF.

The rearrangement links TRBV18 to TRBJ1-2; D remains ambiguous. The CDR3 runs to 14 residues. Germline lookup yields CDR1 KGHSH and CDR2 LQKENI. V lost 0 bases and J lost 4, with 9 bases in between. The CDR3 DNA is TGTGCCAGCTCACCACCATCAGTAACCTATGGCTACACCTTC. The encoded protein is CASSPPSVTYGYTF. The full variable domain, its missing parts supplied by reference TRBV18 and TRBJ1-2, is NAGVMQNPRHLVRRRGQEARLRCSPMKGHSHVYWYRQLPEEGLKFMVYLQKENIIDESGMPKERFSAEFPKEGPSILRIQQVVRGDSAAYFCASSPPSVTYGYTFGSGTRLTVV.

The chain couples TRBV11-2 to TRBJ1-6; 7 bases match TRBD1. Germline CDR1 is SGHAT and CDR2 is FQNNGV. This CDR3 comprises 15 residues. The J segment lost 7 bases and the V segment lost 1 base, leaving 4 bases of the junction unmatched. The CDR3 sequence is CASSLGPGQNSPLHF. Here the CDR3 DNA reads TGTGCCAGCAGCTTAGGCCCGGGACAGAATTCACCCCTCCACTTT. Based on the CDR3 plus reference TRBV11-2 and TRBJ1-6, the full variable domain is EAGVAQSPRYKIIEKRQSVAFWCNPISGHATLYWYQQILGQGPKLLIQFQNNGVVDDSQLPKDRFSAERLKGVDSTLKIQPAKLEDSAVYLCASSLGPGQNSPLHFGNGTRLTVT.

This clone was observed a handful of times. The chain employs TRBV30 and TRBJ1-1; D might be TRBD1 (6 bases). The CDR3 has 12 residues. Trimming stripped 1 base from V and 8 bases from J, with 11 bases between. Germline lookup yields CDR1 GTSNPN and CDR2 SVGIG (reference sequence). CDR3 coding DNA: TGTGCCTGGAGTGAAAAGGGGACAGAAGCTTTCTTT. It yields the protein CAWSEKGTEAFF.